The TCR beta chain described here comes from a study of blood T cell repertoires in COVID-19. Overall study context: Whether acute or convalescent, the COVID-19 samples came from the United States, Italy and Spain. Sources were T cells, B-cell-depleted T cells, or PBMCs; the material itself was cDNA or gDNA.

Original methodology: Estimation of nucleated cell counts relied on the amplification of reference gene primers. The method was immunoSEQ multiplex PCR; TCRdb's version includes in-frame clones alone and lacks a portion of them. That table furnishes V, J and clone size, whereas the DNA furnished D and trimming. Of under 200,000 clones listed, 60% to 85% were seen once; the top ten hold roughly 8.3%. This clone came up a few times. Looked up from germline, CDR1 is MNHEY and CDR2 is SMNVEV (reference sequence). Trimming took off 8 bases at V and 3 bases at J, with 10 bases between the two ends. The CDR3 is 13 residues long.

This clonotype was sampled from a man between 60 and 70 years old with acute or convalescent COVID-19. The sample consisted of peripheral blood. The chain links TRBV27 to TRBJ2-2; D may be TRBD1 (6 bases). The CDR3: CASAQGDTGELFF. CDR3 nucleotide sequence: TGTGCCAGCGCACAGGGAGACACCGGGGAGCTGTTTTTT.